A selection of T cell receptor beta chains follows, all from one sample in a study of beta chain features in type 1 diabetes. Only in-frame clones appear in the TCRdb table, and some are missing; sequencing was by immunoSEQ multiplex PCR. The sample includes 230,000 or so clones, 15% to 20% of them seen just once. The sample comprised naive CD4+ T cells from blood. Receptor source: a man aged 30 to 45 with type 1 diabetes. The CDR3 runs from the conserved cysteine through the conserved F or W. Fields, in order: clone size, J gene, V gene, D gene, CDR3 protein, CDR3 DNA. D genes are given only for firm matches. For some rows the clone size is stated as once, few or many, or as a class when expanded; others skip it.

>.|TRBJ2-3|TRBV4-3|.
CASSQDGNIGTDTQYF
TGCGCCAGCAGCCAAGATGGAAATATCGGGACAGATACGCAGTATTTT
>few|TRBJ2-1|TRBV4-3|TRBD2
CASSQYGAGASYNEQFF
TGCGCCAGCAGCCAATACGGGGCGGGAGCTTCCTACAATGAGCAGTTCTTC
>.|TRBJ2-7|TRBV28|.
CASRIRLDSYEQYF
TGTGCCAGCAGAATAAGACTAGATTCCTACGAGCAGTACTTC
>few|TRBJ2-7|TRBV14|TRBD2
CASSGSGGYEQYF
TGTGCCAGCAGCGGAAGCGGGGGATACGAGCAGTACTTC
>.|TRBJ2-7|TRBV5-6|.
CASGIRREYEQYF
TGTGCCAGCGGGATCCGGAGGGAGTACGAGCAGTACTTC
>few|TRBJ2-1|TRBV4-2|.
CASSQDRGFNEQFF
TGTGCCAGCAGCCAAGATCGCGGCTTCAATGAGCAGTTCTTC
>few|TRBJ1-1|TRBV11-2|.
CASSFETKQRAFF
TGTGCCAGCAGCTTCGAAACCAAGCAGCGTGCTTTCTTT
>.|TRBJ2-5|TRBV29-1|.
CSTSNSPSEETQYF
TGCAGCACCTCAAATAGTCCTAGCGAAGAGACCCAGTACTTC
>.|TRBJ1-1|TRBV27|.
CASSSSMNTEAFF
TGTGCCAGCAGCTCTAGCATGAACACTGAAGCTTTCTTT
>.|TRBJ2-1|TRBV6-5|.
CASSYGGAGEQFF
TGTGCCAGCAGTTACGGAGGGGCGGGTGAGCAGTTCTTC
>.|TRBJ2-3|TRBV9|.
CASSGSASTDTQYF
TGTGCCAGCAGCGGAAGTGCCAGCACAGATACGCAGTATTTT
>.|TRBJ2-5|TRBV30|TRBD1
CAWSTGEKETQYF
TGTGCCTGGAGCACAGGGGAAAAAGAGACCCAGTACTTC
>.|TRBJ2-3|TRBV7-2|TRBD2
CASSPLAGWGDTQYF
TGTGCCAGCAGCCCGCTAGCGGGGTGGGGAGATACGCAGTATTTT
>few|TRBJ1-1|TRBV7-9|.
CASSSQGVYTEAFF
TGTGCCAGCAGCTCTCAGGGTGTGTACACTGAAGCTTTCTTT
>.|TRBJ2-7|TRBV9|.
CASGHGDTYEQYF
TGTGCCAGCGGTCACGGGGATACCTACGAGCAGTACTTC
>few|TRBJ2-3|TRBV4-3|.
CASSQDLPPAYF
TGCGCCAGCAGCCAAGATCTACCACCCGCGTATTTT
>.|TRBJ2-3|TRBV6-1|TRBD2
CASSEYGREYPDTQYF
TGTGCCAGCAGTGAATACGGGCGGGAGTACCCAGATACGCAGTATTTT
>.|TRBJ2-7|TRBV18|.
CASSPEGYEQYF
TGTGCCAGCTCACCGGAGGGCTACGAGCAGTACTTC
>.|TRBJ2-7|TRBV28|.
CASLVTGGYEQYF
TGTGCCAGCCTTGTCACCGGAGGCTACGAGCAGTACTTC
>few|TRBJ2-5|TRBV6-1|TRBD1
CASSEGSGGIEETQYF
TGTGCCAGCAGTGAAGGGTCAGGGGGAATTGAAGAGACCCAGTACTTC
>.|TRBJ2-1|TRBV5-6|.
CASSFDNEQFF
TGTGCCAGCAGCTTCGACAATGAGCAGTTCTTC
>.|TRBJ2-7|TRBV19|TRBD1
CASRRDSVGYEQYF
TGTGCCAGTAGACGGGACAGCGTGGGCTACGAGCAGTACTTC
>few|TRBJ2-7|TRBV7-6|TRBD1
CASSNHDRASYEQYF
TGTGCCAGCAGCAATCACGACAGGGCTTCCTACGAGCAGTACTTC
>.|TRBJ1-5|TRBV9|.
CASSSSGQFNQPQHF
TGTGCCAGCAGCTCTAGCGGGCAGTTCAATCAGCCCCAGCATTTT
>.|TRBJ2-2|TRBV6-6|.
CASSTSGIGELFF
TGTGCCAGCAGTACCTCAGGGATAGGGGAGCTGTTTTTT
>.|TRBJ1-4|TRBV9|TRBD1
CASSSYRGGSEKLFF
TGTGCCAGCAGCTCCTACAGGGGAGGAAGTGAAAAACTGTTTTTT
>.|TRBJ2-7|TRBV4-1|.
CASRGGSEQYF
TGCGCCAGCAGAGGAGGAAGCGAGCAGTACTTC
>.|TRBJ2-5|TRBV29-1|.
CSVEKTGETQYF
TGCAGCGTTGAAAAAACCGGGGAGACCCAGTACTTC
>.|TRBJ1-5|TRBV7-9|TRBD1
CASSQDRGQPQHF
TGTGCCAGCAGCCAGGACAGGGGTCAGCCCCAGCATTTT
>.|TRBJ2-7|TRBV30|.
CACGGLGYEQYF
TGTGCCTGCGGGGGGCTAGGCTACGAGCAGTACTTC
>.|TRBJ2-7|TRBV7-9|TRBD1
CASPPTGQGPYEQYF
TGTGCCAGCCCTCCGACGGGACAGGGTCCCTACGAGCAGTACTTC
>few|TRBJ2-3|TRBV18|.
CASSPGVTDTQYF
TGTGCCAGCTCGCCAGGGGTCACAGATACGCAGTATTTT
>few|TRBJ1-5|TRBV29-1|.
CSVETVSNQPQHF
TGCAGCGTTGAAACCGTTAGCAATCAGCCCCAGCATTTT
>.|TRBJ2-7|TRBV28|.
CASSLESYEQYF
TGTGCCAGCAGTTTAGAGAGCTACGAGCAGTACTTC
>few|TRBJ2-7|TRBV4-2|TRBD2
CASSQGSTGGSEQYF
TGTGCCAGCAGCCAGGGCTCAACGGGAGGGAGCGAGCAGTACTTC